This is a list of T cell receptor beta chains from one sample in a study of T cell responses to AZD1222 COVID-19 vaccine. The data were produced by immunoSEQ multiplex PCR, yet TCRdb's version contains in-frame clones alone and is incomplete. This sample has some 150,000 clones, with around 92% found just once. This specimen was peripheral blood, taken 28 days after the second AZD1222 dose. Every receptor here comes from an adult who received the AZD1222 COVID-19 vaccine. The CDR3 runs from the conserved cysteine through the conserved F or W. D genes are given only for firm matches. Expanded clones are given a class, and other clones once, few, many or no size at all.

clone_size	v_call	j_call	d_call	cdr3_aa	cdr3_nt
NA	TRBV11-3	TRBJ2-1	TRBD1	CASSLEWGQGAYNEQFF	TGTGCCAGCAGCTTAGAGTGGGGACAGGGGGCCTACAATGAGCAGTTCTTC
NA	TRBV19	TRBJ2-7	NA	CASSITPLSYEQYF	TGTGCCAGTAGTATAACCCCCCTAAGCTACGAGCAGTACTTC
NA	TRBV19	TRBJ1-2	NA	CATSGGKNYGYTF	TGTGCCACCTCGGGAGGAAAGAACTATGGCTACACCTTC
NA	TRBV19	TRBJ2-1	TRBD2	CASSGASGRHGYEQFF	TGTGCCAGTAGTGGGGCTAGCGGGAGACATGGATATGAGCAGTTCTTC
NA	TRBV5-1	TRBJ2-7	NA	CASSLTGTSYEQYF	TGCGCCAGCAGCTTAACAGGGACATCCTACGAGCAGTACTTC
NA	TRBV6-6	TRBJ1-5	NA	CASSYLGGGQPQHF	TGTGCCAGCAGTTACTTAGGGGGGGGGCAGCCCCAGCATTTT
NA	TRBV28	TRBJ1-2	NA	CASSLGAAGYTF	TGTGCCAGCAGTTTAGGTGCTGCTGGCTACACCTTC
once	TRBV11-2	TRBJ2-7	TRBD2	CASSFAGGTLYEQYF	TGTGCCAGCAGCTTCGCGGGGGGAACCCTCTACGAGCAGTACTTC
NA	TRBV14	TRBJ2-1	TRBD1	CASSQTQGNVQFF	TGTGCCAGCAGCCAAACACAGGGGAATGTGCAGTTCTTC
NA	TRBV28	TRBJ2-5	NA	CASSFPAFHRETQYF	TGTGCCAGCAGTTTTCCGGCTTTTCATAGGGAGACCCAGTACTTC
NA	TRBV5-1	TRBJ1-3	TRBD1	CASSLGQTGAGNTIYF	TGCGCCAGCAGCTTGGGCCAAACAGGGGCTGGAAACACCATATATTTT
NA	TRBV28	TRBJ2-1	TRBD2	CASIQGAGGYNEQFF	TGTGCCAGCATTCAAGGGGCGGGAGGCTACAATGAGCAGTTCTTC
NA	TRBV4-3	TRBJ2-7	TRBD1	CASSQDTGQGAYEQYF	TGCGCCAGCAGCCAAGATACCGGACAGGGAGCCTACGAGCAGTACTTC
NA	TRBV20-1	TRBJ2-7	NA	CSVKTEQYF	TGCAGTGTTAAGACCGAGCAGTACTTC
few	TRBV7-2	TRBJ1-2	NA	CASSIGTVRDGYTF	TGTGCCAGCAGCATCGGGACGGTGAGGGATGGCTACACCTTC
NA	TRBV6-5	TRBJ1-1	NA	CASSRRGLMNTEAFF	TGTGCCAGCAGTCGACGGGGGCTGATGAACACTGAAGCTTTCTTT
few	TRBV11-3	TRBJ2-2	TRBD1	CASSSRTGSDTGELFF	TGTGCCAGCAGCTCCCGGACAGGGTCGGACACCGGGGAGCTGTTTTTT
NA	TRBV5-1	TRBJ2-7	TRBD1	CASSLEGRGQHEQYF	TGCGCCAGCAGCTTGGAAGGCAGGGGGCAACACGAGCAGTACTTC
NA	TRBV30	TRBJ1-6	NA	CAWSTPGGRRNSPLHF	TGTGCCTGGAGTACCCCGGGGGGACGCCGGAATTCACCCCTCCACTTT
NA	TRBV28	TRBJ2-5	NA	CASSQSGAQETQYF	TGTGCCAGCAGCCAGTCGGGGGCTCAAGAGACCCAGTACTTC
NA	TRBV12-5	TRBJ1-2	TRBD1	CASGLGQGTVYGYTF	TGTGCTAGTGGTTTGGGACAGGGGACAGTCTATGGCTACACCTTC
once	TRBV29-1	TRBJ2-7	NA	CSVEEGGHLYEQYF	TGCAGCGTTGAAGAGGGAGGTCATCTGTACGAGCAGTACTTC
NA	TRBV28	TRBJ2-1	NA	CAGGLTYNEQFF	TGTGCGGGGGGACTCACCTACAATGAGCAGTTCTTC
NA	TRBV6-5	TRBJ1-5	NA	CASSYIGGNQPQHF	TGTGCCAGCAGTTACATCGGGGGCAATCAGCCCCAGCATTTT
NA	TRBV25-1	TRBJ2-5	TRBD2	CASSGLAGGHQETQYF	TGTGCCAGCAGTGGGCTAGCGGGAGGTCACCAAGAGACCCAGTACTTC
NA	TRBV6-4	TRBJ2-1	TRBD2	CASSDRLAGYNEQFF	TGTGCCAGCAGTGACAGGCTAGCGGGCTACAATGAGCAGTTCTTC
NA	TRBV9	TRBJ1-4	NA	CASSEQGGGTNEKLFF	TGTGCCAGCAGCGAACAGGGAGGGGGAACTAATGAAAAACTGTTTTTT
NA	TRBV18	TRBJ1-1	TRBD1	CASSRDRGQNEAFF	TGTGCCAGCTCACGTGACAGGGGCCAAAATGAAGCTTTCTTT
NA	TRBV28	TRBJ1-4	TRBD1	CASSFFAGGVNEKLFF	TGTGCCAGCAGTTTTTTCGCAGGGGGCGTAAATGAAAAACTGTTTTTT
NA	TRBV19	TRBJ2-1	TRBD1	CASSTGVNNEQFF	TGTGCCAGTTCGACAGGGGTGAACAATGAGCAGTTCTTC
NA	TRBV3-1/TRBV3-2	TRBJ1-6	NA	CASSQMEGGLSPLHF	TGTGCCAGCAGCCAAATGGAGGGGGGCTTGTCACCCCTCCACTTT
NA	TRBV10-3	TRBJ1-6	NA	CAISELQSSYNSPLHF	TGTGCCATCAGTGAGTTACAGAGCTCCTATAATTCACCCCTCCACTTT
few	TRBV6-2/TRBV6-3	TRBJ2-3	NA	CASTPHVSRVTDTQYF	TGTGCCAGCACCCCTCACGTGAGCAGGGTCACAGATACGCAGTATTTT
NA	TRBV5-4	TRBJ2-2	TRBD1	CASSPTGVWTGELFF	TGTGCCAGCAGCCCAACAGGGGTATGGACCGGGGAGCTGTTTTTT
NA	TRBV19	TRBJ1-1	NA	CASSSDTEAFF	TGTGCCAGTAGTTCAGACACTGAAGCTTTCTTT
NA	TRBV28	TRBJ2-1	NA	CASSLIIAAYNEQFF	TGTGCCAGCAGTTTAATAATAGCGGCTTACAATGAGCAGTTCTTC
NA	TRBV27	TRBJ1-5	TRBD1	CASSLDRSQPQHF	TGTGCCAGCAGTCTGGACAGGAGTCAGCCCCAGCATTTT
NA	TRBV19	TRBJ1-1	NA	CAIRDSETEAFF	TGTGCCATACGGGACTCAGAGACTGAAGCTTTCTTT
NA	TRBV21-1	TRBJ1-4	NA	CASSKDVPGPREKLFF	TGTGCCAGCAGCAAAGATGTCCCCGGCCCACGGGAAAAACTGTTTTTT
NA	TRBV19	TRBJ2-1	TRBD2	CASKPGTSGWDEQFF	TGTGCCAGCAAACCCGGGACTAGTGGATGGGATGAGCAGTTCTTC
once	TRBV4-3	TRBJ2-2	TRBD2	CASSQGSPSGRTGELFF	TGCGCCAGCAGCCAAGGAAGTCCTAGCGGGAGAACCGGGGAGCTGTTTTTT
once	TRBV25-1	TRBJ2-1	TRBD2	CASSERLANYNEQFF	TGTGCCAGCAGTGAAAGACTAGCGAACTACAATGAGCAGTTCTTC
NA	TRBV4-2	TRBJ2-1	TRBD1	CASSREGQGDVDEQFF	TGTGCCAGCAGCCGAGAGGGACAGGGTGATGTCGATGAGCAGTTCTTC
NA	TRBV5-1	TRBJ2-7	NA	CASHPGTFSSYEQYF	TGCGCCAGTCACCCCGGGACTTTCAGCTCCTACGAGCAGTACTTC
once	TRBV7-9	TRBJ1-5	NA	CASSARDSNQPQHF	TGTGCCAGCAGCGCCCGGGACAGCAATCAGCCCCAGCATTTT
NA	TRBV28	TRBJ2-1	NA	CASSFVYPLYNEQFF	TGTGCCAGCAGTTTTGTTTACCCCCTTTACAATGAGCAGTTCTTC
NA	TRBV5-6	TRBJ1-3	TRBD1	CASSAGTGGTGNTIYF	TGTGCCAGCAGCGCCGGGACAGGGGGAACTGGAAACACCATATATTTT
once	TRBV28	TRBJ1-5	NA	CASSLSFTYVKHQPQHF	TGTGCCAGCAGCCTCTCATTTACCTATGTCAAACATCAGCCCCAGCATTTT
NA	TRBV14	TRBJ1-2	NA	CASSGDTAYGYTF	TGTGCCAGCAGCGGGGACACCGCCTATGGCTACACCTTC
NA	TRBV5-1	TRBJ2-7	NA	CANREGYEQYF	TGCGCCAACAGGGAAGGCTACGAGCAGTACTTC
NA	TRBV19	TRBJ2-2	TRBD2	CASSLLAGQNTGELFF	TGTGCCAGTAGTCTTTTAGCGGGACAGAACACCGGGGAGCTGTTTTTT
NA	TRBV6-1	TRBJ1-5	NA	CASSESRGGQPQHF	TGTGCCAGCAGTGAAAGCAGGGGAGGTCAGCCCCAGCATTTT
NA	TRBV2	TRBJ1-5	NA	CASSPQVYSQPQHF	TGTGCCAGCAGTCCGCAGGTATACAGTCAGCCCCAGCATTTT